This is a list of T cell receptor beta chains from one sample in a study of graft-versus-host responses after intestinal transplantation. Sequencing was performed with immunoSEQ multiplex PCR; in TCRdb, only in-frame clones are kept and a portion is missing. This repertoire shows around 95,000 clones, over 75% found once; its top ten account for over 0.95%. Their antigens remain unidentified. The sample was unstimulated CD4+ T cells sorted from spleen or lymph node cells, taken before transplant. The source is a human donor who was the organ donor for an intestinal transplant. CDR3s include the opening cysteine and the closing phenylalanine or tryptophan. The D gene is left open where the match is weak. Size is omitted from some rows. Given values are once, few, many or a class for expanded clones.

d_gene	v_gene	abundance	j_gene	CDR3nt	CDR3aa
TRBD2	TRBV10-3	NA	TRBJ2-3	TGTGCCATCAGGGTGGCAGCGGGGGGCACAGATACGCAGTATTTT	CAIRVAAGGTDTQYF
NA	TRBV18	NA	TRBJ1-5	TGTGCCAGCTCACGAATCGGGCAGGGGCTTAGCAATCAGCCCCAGCATTTT	CASSRIGQGLSNQPQHF
NA	TRBV5-1	NA	TRBJ2-5	TGCGCCAGCAGCTTATTAGGGACCACGCAAGAGACCCAGTACTTC	CASSLLGTTQETQYF
TRBD1	TRBV28	NA	TRBJ1-5	TGTGCCAGCAGTTCATCCGGGACAGGGTCCAATCAGCCCCAGCATTTT	CASSSSGTGSNQPQHF
NA	TRBV5-1	NA	TRBJ2-3	TGCGCCAGCAGCCGCGATGGTACCAGCACAGATACGCAGTATTTT	CASSRDGTSTDTQYF
NA	TRBV6-1	NA	TRBJ2-3	TGTGCCAGCAGATCGAGAAGGGGGACAGATACGCAGTATTTT	CASRSRRGTDTQYF
TRBD1	TRBV7-2	NA	TRBJ2-6	TGTGCCAGCAGCTTCCGGGACAGGGTGTCTGGGGCCAACGTCCTGACTTTC	CASSFRDRVSGANVLTF
NA	TRBV7-2	once	TRBJ1-3	TGTGCCAGCAGCTTATCGGTCGACACCGCGTACACCATATATTTT	CASSLSVDTAYTIYF
NA	TRBV18	NA	TRBJ2-1	TGTGCCAGCTCACCAACGGGAACAGGGTATGAGCAGTTCTTC	CASSPTGTGYEQFF
NA	TRBV7-3	once	TRBJ1-2	TGTGCCAGCAGCTTGGGGGGCAGGGATGGCTACACCTTC	CASSLGGRDGYTF
NA	TRBV6-5	NA	TRBJ2-6	TGTGCCAGCAGTCGCTTTGGGGGGGCCAACGTCCTGACTTTC	CASSRFGGANVLTF
TRBD1	TRBV2	once	TRBJ1-2	TGTGCCAGCGTTGGGACAGGGGTGGGAGGCTACACCTTC	CASVGTGVGGYTF
NA	TRBV15	NA	TRBJ2-7	TGTGCCACCAGCAGAGATAGGGTCGGGACCTACGGGCAGTACTTC	CATSRDRVGTYGQYF
NA	TRBV7-9	NA	TRBJ2-5	TGTGCCAGCAGCTTACCGTGGGGTGGGGGAGAGACCCAGTACTTC	CASSLPWGGGETQYF
TRBD2	TRBV5-1	NA	TRBJ2-3	TGCGCCAGCAGCCCGTTAGCGGGGAGCACAGATACGCAGTATTTT	CASSPLAGSTDTQYF
NA	TRBV28	NA	TRBJ1-5	TGTGCCAGCAGACAGGCAGGGATAATCAATCAGCCCCAGCATTTT	CASRQAGIINQPQHF
NA	TRBV7-3	NA	TRBJ2-6	TGTGCCAGCAGCTTAATTGCAGGAAGCTCTGGGGCCAACGTCCTGACTTTC	CASSLIAGSSGANVLTF
NA	TRBV5-1	NA	TRBJ1-1	TGCGCCAGCAGCTCGGTCGGGACTCAGCAGACTGAAGCTTTCTTT	CASSSVGTQQTEAFF
NA	TRBV28	NA	TRBJ1-3	TGTGCCAGCAGTTTATTCCAGGCCGGAAACACCATATATTTT	CASSLFQAGNTIYF
NA	TRBV29-1	NA	TRBJ1-1	TGCAGCGTTAAGACAGAAAACACTGAAGCTTTCTTT	CSVKTENTEAFF
NA	TRBV6-5	NA	TRBJ1-5	TGTGCCAGCAGAATTTCAGGGTCGGGCAATCAGCCCCAGCATTTT	CASRISGSGNQPQHF
NA	TRBV19	NA	TRBJ1-3	TGTGCCAGTACCCGAACAGCGGGAAACACCATATATTTT	CASTRTAGNTIYF
NA	TRBV5-4	once	TRBJ2-4	TGTGCCAGCAGTGACAAATCCAAAAACATTCAGTACTTC	CASSDKSKNIQYF
NA	TRBV2	NA	TRBJ2-3	TGTGCCAGCAGTGAGGAGTCAGATACGCAGTATTTT	CASSEESDTQYF
TRBD1	TRBV28	NA	TRBJ2-7	TGTGCCAGCAGTGCCTACAGGGGGTTAAACTCCTACGAGCAGTACTTC	CASSAYRGLNSYEQYF
TRBD2	TRBV7-9	NA	TRBJ2-2	TGTGCCAGCAGCTTAGGACTAGCGGGGGTCTCCGGGGAGCTGTTTTTT	CASSLGLAGVSGELFF
NA	TRBV9	NA	TRBJ1-4	TGTGCCAGCAGCGTAGATCAGGGGTTCAATGAAAAACTGTTTTTT	CASSVDQGFNEKLFF
TRBD1	TRBV5-1	NA	TRBJ1-2	TGCGCCAGCAGCCCTCGGGACAGGGGAGCCAGCTATGGCTACACCTTC	CASSPRDRGASYGYTF
NA	TRBV30	NA	TRBJ2-1	TGTGCCTGGACTTGGGGGGGGCCTTTCGGAAGCAATGAGCAGTTCTTC	CAWTWGGPFGSNEQFF
NA	TRBV10-3	NA	TRBJ1-4	TGTGCCATCAGTGAGTCGGATAGGGTGAGGTCTAATGAAAAACTGTTTTTT	CAISESDRVRSNEKLFF
NA	TRBV19	NA	TRBJ1-5	TGTGCCAGTAGCCCCCCTAGACAGGCTATAGCTAATCAGCCCCAGCATTTT	CASSPPRQAIANQPQHF
NA	TRBV7-9	NA	TRBJ1-2	TGTGCCAGCAGCTTCCAGGGCCTGTGGGGCTACACCTTC	CASSFQGLWGYTF
NA	TRBV5-1	NA	TRBJ2-1	TGCGCCAGCAGCGCGGGAATGAGCTCCTACAATGAGCAGTTCTTC	CASSAGMSSYNEQFF
TRBD2	TRBV5-1	NA	TRBJ2-3	TGCGCCGGCAGCTTGTATGGCGGGGGGGCCGTAACAGATACGCAGTATTTT	CAGSLYGGGAVTDTQYF
NA	TRBV4-2	NA	TRBJ2-3	TGTGCCAGCAGCCAAGGGCGAGCGAGCCCCACAGATACGCAGTATTTT	CASSQGRASPTDTQYF
NA	TRBV27	NA	TRBJ2-7	TGTGCCAGCAGTTTAGGACAAAGCTCCTACGAGCAGTACTTC	CASSLGQSSYEQYF
NA	TRBV5-1	NA	TRBJ2-2	TGCGCCAGCAGCGCAGCGGATACCGGGGAGCTGTTTTTT	CASSAADTGELFF
NA	TRBV29-1	NA	TRBJ2-7	TGCAGCGTTGAAGGGGGGGGCCGGGCCCCCTACGAGCAGTACTTC	CSVEGGGRAPYEQYF
NA	TRBV15	NA	TRBJ1-4	TGTGCCACCAGCAGACTGGGATCGGATGAAAAACTGTTTTTT	CATSRLGSDEKLFF
TRBD1	TRBV6-5	NA	TRBJ1-1	TGTGCCAGCAGCTCCGGACAGGGGGCCTCTGAAGCTTTCTTT	CASSSGQGASEAFF
TRBD1	TRBV9	NA	TRBJ1-4	TGTGCCAGCAGCACACCCTCAGGGGGCGGAGCTGAAAAACTGTTTTTT	CASSTPSGGGAEKLFF
NA	TRBV7-9	few	TRBJ2-7	TGTGCCAGCAGCTTAGATACGACGTGGGGGGAGCAGTACTTC	CASSLDTTWGEQYF
TRBD1	TRBV10-3	NA	TRBJ1-6	TGTGCCATCAGTGAGGGACAGGGGCAAGCTTCACCCCTCCACTTT	CAISEGQGQASPLHF
NA	TRBV30	once	TRBJ1-6	TGTGCCTGGGTGGAGTCCTATAATTCACCCCTCCACTTT	CAWVESYNSPLHF
TRBD1	TRBV14	NA	TRBJ1-3	TGTGCCAGCAGCCCGCTTGGACAGGGGTCCAGCTCTGGAAACACCATATATTTT	CASSPLGQGSSSGNTIYF
NA	TRBV30	NA	TRBJ1-5	TGTGCCTGGAGTCTAACGGGCACAAGCAATCAGCCCCAGCATTTT	CAWSLTGTSNQPQHF
TRBD2	TRBV2	once	TRBJ2-7	TGTGCCAGTCACCGACTAGCGGGCTACGAGCAGTACTTC	CASHRLAGYEQYF
TRBD1	TRBV19	NA	TRBJ1-4	TGTGCCAGTAAACCGGGACAGAGTGAAAAACTGTTTTTT	CASKPGQSEKLFF
NA	TRBV19	NA	TRBJ2-1	TGTGCCAGTAGTATCCCGAAGCGGGGACAGGTTTTGAATGAGCAGTTCTTC	CASSIPKRGQVLNEQFF
TRBD1	TRBV10-3	NA	TRBJ1-2	TGTGCCACCCGCCAGGGGGGCCCTTATGGCTACACCTTC	CATRQGGPYGYTF
NA	TRBV5-8	few	TRBJ1-1	TGTGCCAGCAGCCTCAGGTACACTGAAGCTTTCTTT	CASSLRYTEAFF